The rows below give T cell receptor beta chains drawn from one sample of a study of T cells after yellow fever vaccination. TCRdb reprocessed the 5' RACE reads with MiXCR, giving one entry per CDR3 protein. The data hold around 260,000 distinct CDR3 sequences, with about 5.2% observed a single time. The sequenced sample was CD4+ T cells sorted from PBMCs, obtained on the day of the yellow fever booster vaccination. The receptors were sampled from a man aged 18 to 30 who received the YFV17D yellow fever vaccine. The CDR3 runs from the conserved cysteine through the conserved F or W. Each record gives: clone size, J gene, D gene, V gene, CDR3 DNA, CDR3 protein. D genes are given only for firm matches. Clone size appears in some rows only: once, few, many, or a class for an expanded clone.

abundance: many
j_gene: TRBJ2-1
d_gene: TRBD2
v_gene: TRBV28
CDR3nt: TGTGCCAGCAGTCTGCCCGGGACTAGCGGGGAGCAGTTCTTC
CDR3aa: CASSLPGTSGEQFF

abundance: many
j_gene: TRBJ1-6
d_gene: TRBD1
v_gene: TRBV7-9
CDR3nt: TGTGCCAGCAGCGGGACAGTCTATAATTCACCCCTCCACTTT
CDR3aa: CASSGTVYNSPLHF

abundance: many
j_gene: TRBJ1-2
d_gene: -
v_gene: TRBV7-9
CDR3nt: TGTGCCAGCAGCCCGACAGAGTATGGCTACACCTTC
CDR3aa: CASSPTEYGYTF

abundance: -
j_gene: TRBJ2-3
d_gene: -
v_gene: TRBV6-2/TRBV6-3
CDR3nt: TGTGCCATCAGTGATTATACGCAGTATTTT
CDR3aa: CAISDYTQYF

abundance: -
j_gene: TRBJ2-7
d_gene: -
v_gene: TRBV25-1
CDR3nt: TGTGCCAGCAGTATCGGAGAATACGAGCAGTACTTC
CDR3aa: CASSIGEYEQYF

abundance: many
j_gene: TRBJ2-3
d_gene: -
v_gene: TRBV21-1
CDR3nt: TGTGCCAGCAGCACCCTCGGGGGGGCTCGCACAGATACGCAGTATTTT
CDR3aa: CASSTLGGARTDTQYF

abundance: few
j_gene: TRBJ1-2
d_gene: -
v_gene: TRBV5-1
CDR3nt: TGCGCCAGCAGCCCGGTCGGAAGTGAGTATGGCTACACCTTC
CDR3aa: CASSPVGSEYGYTF

abundance: -
j_gene: TRBJ2-3
d_gene: TRBD1
v_gene: TRBV6-5
CDR3nt: TGTGCCAGCAGTTCTCGGGTCAGGGGGGATACGCAGTATTTT
CDR3aa: CASSSRVRGDTQYF

abundance: -
j_gene: TRBJ2-5
d_gene: -
v_gene: TRBV11-1
CDR3nt: TGTGCCAGCAGCGGGGCCCCTTGGGAGACCCAGTACTTC
CDR3aa: CASSGAPWETQYF

abundance: -
j_gene: TRBJ2-2
d_gene: TRBD2
v_gene: TRBV11-1
CDR3nt: TGTGCCAGCAGCTCGAAACGGGGAGCGGGGGACCACACCGGGGAGCTGTTTTTT
CDR3aa: CASSSKRGAGDHTGELFF

abundance: -
j_gene: TRBJ2-3
d_gene: TRBD1
v_gene: TRBV20-1
CDR3nt: TGCAGTGGGCAGGACAGGAGAAGCACAGATACGCAGTATTTT
CDR3aa: CSGQDRRSTDTQYF

abundance: few
j_gene: TRBJ2-4
d_gene: -
v_gene: TRBV6-2/TRBV6-3
CDR3nt: TGTGCCAGCATCAACGGGGGCAGCACCAACATTCAGTACTTC
CDR3aa: CASINGGSTNIQYF

abundance: few
j_gene: TRBJ1-1
d_gene: -
v_gene: TRBV11-2
CDR3nt: TGTGCCAGCAGCTTAGGTCGGCAGAACACTGAAGCTTTCTTT
CDR3aa: CASSLGRQNTEAFF

abundance: few
j_gene: TRBJ2-5
d_gene: -
v_gene: TRBV20-1
CDR3nt: TGCAGTGCTAGTCGGGGAAAATACCAAGAGACCCAGTACTTC
CDR3aa: CSASRGKYQETQYF

abundance: -
j_gene: TRBJ2-5
d_gene: -
v_gene: TRBV7-8
CDR3nt: TGTGCCAGCAGCTTCGGCAGGGTGGTTCAAGAGACCCAGTACTTC
CDR3aa: CASSFGRVVQETQYF

abundance: many
j_gene: TRBJ2-1
d_gene: -
v_gene: TRBV20-1
CDR3nt: TGCAGTGCTAGGAAAACGGGGGGCCTCATCAATGAGCAGTTCTTC
CDR3aa: CSARKTGGLINEQFF

abundance: many
j_gene: TRBJ1-1
d_gene: -
v_gene: TRBV29-1
CDR3nt: TGCAGCGTTGGAAACACTGAAGCTTTCTTT
CDR3aa: CSVGNTEAFF